The 26 T cell receptor beta chains in this list originate from one sample, sequenced in a study of CXCR3-negative and CXCR3-positive naive CD8 T cells. Study-wide results and caveats: Hydrophobicity was higher for TRB CDR3s found in CXCR3-positive naive cells than in CXCR3-negative naive cells.

Via 5' RACE with UMI labels, TRB cDNA libraries were prepared. TCRdb reprocessed the 5' RACE reads and stores each CDR3 protein as one record, lacking DNA. The sample table sets out roughly 63,000 distinct CDR3 sequences. Their antigens remain unidentified. Sequencing was done on a sample of naive CXCR3+ CD8+ T cells from blood. Indicated subset: CD45RO-CCR7+CD27+CD95- naive CD8+ T cells expressing CXCR3 (TNR3+). Source of these receptors: a human donor in good health. Some clones in this sample may be carry-over from other donors' samples.

CDR3: CASSPGRGEEQYF. The V call is TRBV7-7, the J call TRBJ2-7; TCRdb picks TRBD1, but there is no DNA to check that call. Germline-derived CDR1 and CDR2 are SSHAT and FNYEAQ (reference sequence). CDR3 length: 13 amino acids.

This sequence joins TRBV29-1 and TRBJ2-1; TCRdb outputs TRBD1, but without DNA this stays unchecked. The CDR3 contains 12 residues. Looked up from germline, CDR1 is SQVTM and CDR2 is ANQGSEA. CDR3 sequence reads: CSVVAQGNEQFF.

This chain uses TRBV29-1 with TRBJ2-3; TCRdb lists TRBD2, though no DNA is available to test this call. The CDR3 covers 13 residues. Germline V gene lookup returns CDR1 SQVTM and CDR2 ANQGSEA. The CDR3 reads CSVSVPLTDTQYF.

The gene calls are TRBV6-4 and TRBJ2-3; TCRdb proposes TRBD1, but this gene call is untestable without DNA. The CDR3 runs 13 residues. Germline lookup yields CDR1 MRHNA and CDR2 SNTAGT. The CDR3 sequence is CASRAAGADTQYF.

V usage is TRBV7-6 and J usage is TRBJ2-7. The CDR3 spans 15 residues. Germline CDR1 and CDR2: SGHVS and FNYEAQ. The CDR3 spells CASSYRTGSSYEQYF. The full variable domain, in which reference TRBV7-6 and TRBJ2-7 provide the parts outside the CDR3, is GAGVSQSPRYKVTKRGQDVALRCDPISGHVSLYWYRQALGQGPEFLTYFNYEAQQDKSGLPNDRFSAERPEGSISTLTIQRTEQRDSAMYRCASSYRTGSSYEQYFGPGTRLTVT.

The J gene is TRBJ2-7, the V gene TRBV7-3; the TCRdb D gene call, TRBD1, has no DNA to confirm it. The CDR3 extends over 17 amino acids. The germline CDR1 and CDR2 sequences are SGHTA and FQGTGA. CDR3: CASSLSPQGTGGYEQYF. Together with reference TRBV7-3 and TRBJ2-7, the CDR3 gives the full variable domain: GAGVSQTPSNKVTEKGKYVELRCDPISGHTALYWYRQSLGQGPEFLIYFQGTGAADDSGLPNDRFFAVRPEGSVSTLKIQRTERGDSAVYLCASSLSPQGTGGYEQYFGPGTRLTVT.

The chain joins TRBV19 to TRBJ1-5. The CDR3 loop spans 15 amino acids. The germline V gene has CDR1 LNHDA and CDR2 SQIVND (reference sequence). CDR3 residues: CASSIILIGNQPQHF.

The chain is built from TRBV28 and TRBJ2-3; TCRdb's D call of TRBD1 is untestable without DNA. The CDR3 runs 13 residues. CDR1 is MDHEN, CDR2 SYDVKM, per germline. The CDR3 sequence is CASSLSPADTQYF.

The V and J genes are TRBV11-3 and TRBJ2-3; the TRBD1 assignment by TCRdb is unverifiable without DNA. Germline CDR1 is SGHNT and CDR2 is YENEEA. The length of the CDR3 is 18 residues. CDR3 protein: CASSPLWTSRELSDTQYF.

The CDR3 region is CASSVVVSSYNEQFF. The chain carries TRBV9 and TRBJ2-1. CDR3 length: 15 residues. From germline, CDR1 is SGDLS and CDR2 YYNGEE.

This chain uses TRBV20-1 with TRBJ2-3. This CDR3 is 14 amino acids long. CDR1 and CDR2 (germline): DFQATT, SNEGSKA (reference sequence). The CDR3 sequence is CSARTTYATDTQYF.

This chain joins TRBV20-1 and TRBJ1-1; TCRdb picks TRBD1, but there is no DNA to check that call. The CDR3 is made up of 11 amino acids. CDR1 is DFQATT and CDR2 is SNEGSKA in the germline V gene (reference sequence). CDR3: CSASPGSTAFF.

The V call is TRBV7-9, the J call TRBJ1-1; no DNA is available, so the TRBD1 call from TCRdb remains unchecked. CDR1 is SEHNR and CDR2 is FQNEAQ in the germline V gene (reference sequence). There are 11 residues in the CDR3. The CDR3 protein is CASSPDMEAFF.

The chain has TRBV7-9 and TRBJ2-7; lacking DNA, the TRBD2 call made by TCRdb goes unchecked. Per germline, CDR1 SEHNR and CDR2 FQNEAQ (reference sequence). CDR3 size: 15 residues. CDR3: CASSSPRAGVYEQYF. Based on the CDR3 plus reference TRBV7-9 and TRBJ2-7, the full variable domain is DTGVSQNPRHKITKRGQNVTFRCDPISEHNRLYWYRQTLGQGPEFLTYFQNEAQLEKSRLLSDRFSAERPKGSFSTLEIQRTEQGDSAMYLCASSSPRAGVYEQYFGPGTRLTVT.

The genes are TRBV14 and TRBJ2-7; checking the TCRdb D call of TRBD1 is not possible without DNA. CDR1 SGHDN and CDR2 FVKESK come from the germline V gene. The CDR3 spans 15 residues. CDR3 protein: CASSQERGFGYEQYF. Drawing the rest from reference TRBV14 and TRBJ2-7, the complete variable domain is EAGVTQFPSHSVIEKGQTVTLRCDPISGHDNLYWYRRVMGKEIKFLLHFVKESKQDESGMPNNRFLAERTGGTYSTLKVQPAELEDSGVYFCASSQERGFGYEQYFGPGTRLTVT.

This rearrangement joins TRBV5-5 to TRBJ2-7; TCRdb designates TRBD1, a call that cannot be tested without DNA. This CDR3 has 15 residues. Germline loops: CDR1 SGHKS, CDR2 YYEKEE (reference sequence). The CDR3 loop reads CASSVTGQGTYEQYF.

The chain is built from TRBV7-8 and TRBJ2-1; TCRdb's D call, TRBD1, is unchecked because there is no DNA. Germline V gives CDR1 SGHVS, CDR2 FQNEAQ. This CDR3 is 16 amino acids long. The CDR3 region is CASSLGQAPPYNEQFF.

The chain has TRBV10-3 and TRBJ2-2; the D gene TCRdb calls, TRBD1, cannot be checked with no DNA. Per germline, CDR1 ENHRY and CDR2 SYGVKD. This CDR3 contains 17 residues. This CDR3 reads CAISETTGGANTGELFF.

The chain recombines TRBV5-5 with TRBJ2-2; TCRdb's D call, TRBD1, is unchecked because there is no DNA. The CDR3 has 17 residues. The germline CDR1 and CDR2 sequences are SGHKS and YYEKEE (reference sequence). CDR3 residues: CASSFDRTGENTGELFF.

The chain has TRBV29-1 and TRBJ2-7; there is no DNA to check the TCRdb D call of TRBD1. Germline V lookup: CDR1 SQVTM, CDR2 ANQGSEA. CDR3 size: 14 residues. CDR3 loop: CSVEGQGETYEQYF.

The chain couples TRBV7-9 to TRBJ1-2; the D gene TCRdb calls, TRBD1, cannot be checked with no DNA. From germline, CDR1 is SEHNR and CDR2 FQNEAQ (reference sequence). This CDR3 contains 14 residues. The CDR3 region is CASSLEQGDYGYTF.

This chain links TRBV29-1 with TRBJ2-3; the D gene TCRdb calls, TRBD1, cannot be checked with no DNA. CDR3 length: 13 amino acids. Germline values: CDR1 SQVTM, CDR2 ANQGSEA. The CDR3 loop reads CSVDLGRRDTQYF.

The chain has TRBV20-1 and TRBJ2-5. The germline CDR1 and CDR2 sequences are DFQATT and SNEGSKA (reference sequence). The CDR3 loop spans 16 amino acids. The CDR3 protein is CSARDILAGVQETQYF.

The CDR3 loop reads CASSPVGVNTEAFF. V and J are TRBV6-1 and TRBJ1-1; TCRdb indicates TRBD1, and absent DNA this call remains unverified. CDR1 and CDR2 (germline): MNHNS, SASEGT. CDR3 length: 14 residues.

The chain has TRBV30 and TRBJ1-1. The CDR3 totals 12 residues. Germline assignment: CDR1 GTSNPN and CDR2 SVGIG (reference sequence). The CDR3 loop reads CAWRSRNTEAFF.

The V gene is TRBV29-1, the J gene TRBJ2-1; absent DNA, TCRdb's TRBD1 call cannot be checked. The CDR3 has 14 residues. Germline CDR1 and CDR2: SQVTM and ANQGSEA. The CDR3 here is CSVNGQGAFNEQFF.